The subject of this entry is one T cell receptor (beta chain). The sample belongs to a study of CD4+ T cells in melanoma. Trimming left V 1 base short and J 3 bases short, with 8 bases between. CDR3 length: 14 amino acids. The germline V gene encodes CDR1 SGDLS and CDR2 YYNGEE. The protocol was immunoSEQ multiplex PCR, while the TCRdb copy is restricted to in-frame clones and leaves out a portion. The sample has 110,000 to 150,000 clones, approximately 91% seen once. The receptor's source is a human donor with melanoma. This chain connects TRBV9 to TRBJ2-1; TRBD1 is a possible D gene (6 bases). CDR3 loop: CASSVTGIYNEQFF. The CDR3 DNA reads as TGTGCCAGCAGCGTAACAGGGATCTACAATGAGCAGTTCTTC.